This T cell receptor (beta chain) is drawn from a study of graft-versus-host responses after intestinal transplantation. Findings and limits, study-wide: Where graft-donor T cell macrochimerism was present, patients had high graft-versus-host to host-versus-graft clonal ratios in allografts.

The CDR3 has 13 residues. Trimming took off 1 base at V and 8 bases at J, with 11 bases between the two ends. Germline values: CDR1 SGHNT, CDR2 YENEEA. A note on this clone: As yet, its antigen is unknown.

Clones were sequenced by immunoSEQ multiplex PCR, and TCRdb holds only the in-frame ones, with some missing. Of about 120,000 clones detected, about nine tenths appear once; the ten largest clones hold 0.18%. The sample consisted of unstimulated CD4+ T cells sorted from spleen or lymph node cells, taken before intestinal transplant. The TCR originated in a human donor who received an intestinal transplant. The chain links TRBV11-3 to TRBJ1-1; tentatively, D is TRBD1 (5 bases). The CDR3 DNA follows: TGTGCCAGCAGCTTAGGTCCTACAGGAGAAGCTTTCTTT. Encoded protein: CASSLGPTGEAFF.